Listed below are T cell receptor beta chains from one sample, sequenced in a study of blood T cell repertoires in COVID-19. Assay: immunoSEQ multiplex PCR; the TCRdb copy retains only in-frame clones and omits some. The data contain approximately 100,000 clones, roughly 80% of them singletons. Specimen: peripheral blood. Source of these receptors: a man between 65 and 79 years old with active or convalescent COVID-19. The CDR3 runs from the conserved cysteine through the conserved F or W. The D gene is left open where the match is weak. Some rows have no size entry. The others give once, few or many, or a class for an expanded clone.

abundance: .; v_gene: TRBV10-3; j_gene: TRBJ2-7; d_gene: TRBD1; len: 15; CDR3nt: TGTGCCATCAGTGAATCCGGACAGGGCTCCTACGAGCAGTACTTC; CDR3aa: CAISESGQGSYEQYF
abundance: .; v_gene: TRBV18; j_gene: TRBJ2-1; d_gene: TRBD1; len: 14; CDR3nt: TGTGCCAGCTCACCACCAAGCAGGGGGAGCGAGCAGTTCTTC; CDR3aa: CASSPPSRGSEQFF
abundance: .; v_gene: TRBV5-5; j_gene: TRBJ2-7; d_gene: TRBD2; len: 15; CDR3nt: TGTGCCAGCAGCTTGCTAGCGGGAGGGCCTAGCGAGCAGTACTTC; CDR3aa: CASSLLAGGPSEQYF
abundance: few; v_gene: TRBV5-6; j_gene: TRBJ1-2; d_gene: .; len: 15; CDR3nt: TGTGCCAGCAGCTTGATAGGGGCCGACGTCTATGGCTACACCTTC; CDR3aa: CASSLIGADVYGYTF
abundance: .; v_gene: TRBV24-1; j_gene: TRBJ2-1; d_gene: .; len: 20; CDR3nt: TGTGCCACCAGTGACACATACAGGGGGCGCGGGGGGGAGCGGGCCAATGAGCAGTTCTTC; CDR3aa: CATSDTYRGRGGERANEQFF
abundance: once; v_gene: TRBV21-1; j_gene: TRBJ2-1; d_gene: .; len: 13; CDR3nt: TGTGCCACCCGACAGGGAAGGAGCAATGAGCAGTTCTTC; CDR3aa: CATRQGRSNEQFF
abundance: .; v_gene: TRBV28; j_gene: TRBJ2-7; d_gene: TRBD1; len: 16; CDR3nt: TGTGCCAGCAGTTCCCCTCACAGGGGCGGGTCCTACGAGCAGTACTTC; CDR3aa: CASSSPHRGGSYEQYF
abundance: .; v_gene: TRBV19; j_gene: TRBJ1-1; d_gene: TRBD1; len: 15; CDR3nt: TGTGCCAGTCTCAGTCTGGGGACAGGGGGAGCTTCAGCTTTCTTT; CDR3aa: CASLSLGTGGASAFF
abundance: .; v_gene: TRBV27; j_gene: TRBJ2-3; d_gene: .; len: 16; CDR3nt: TGTGCCAGCAGTTTATCTCTCCCCAGGAGCACAGATACGCAGTATTTT; CDR3aa: CASSLSLPRSTDTQYF
abundance: .; v_gene: TRBV6-5; j_gene: TRBJ2-7; d_gene: TRBD1; len: 14; CDR3nt: TGTGCCAGCTCCCGACAGGGGAGAGGCTACGAGCAGTACTTC; CDR3aa: CASSRQGRGYEQYF
abundance: few; v_gene: TRBV6-5; j_gene: TRBJ1-6; d_gene: .; len: 13; CDR3nt: TGTGCCAGCAGGCAGGGGAGTAATTCACCCCTCCACTTT; CDR3aa: CASRQGSNSPLHF
abundance: once; v_gene: TRBV28; j_gene: TRBJ2-1; d_gene: .; len: 16; CDR3nt: TGTGCCAGCAGTGTATTGGGGCGTGGGTCTTACAATGAGCAGTTCTTC; CDR3aa: CASSVLGRGSYNEQFF
abundance: .; v_gene: TRBV10-1; j_gene: TRBJ2-1; d_gene: TRBD2; len: 16; CDR3nt: TGCGCCAGCAGTGAGTCGCGGCGGGGGGACTACAATGAGCAGTTCTTC; CDR3aa: CASSESRRGDYNEQFF
abundance: few; v_gene: TRBV2; j_gene: TRBJ1-1; d_gene: .; len: 13; CDR3nt: TGTGCCAGCAGCTCGGGGGAGTACACTGAAGCTTTCTTT; CDR3aa: CASSSGEYTEAFF
abundance: few; v_gene: TRBV12-3/TRBV12-4; j_gene: TRBJ1-1; d_gene: .; len: 12; CDR3nt: TGTGCCAGCAGTTTTACTAACACTGAAGCTTTCTTT; CDR3aa: CASSFTNTEAFF
abundance: .; v_gene: TRBV27; j_gene: TRBJ1-1; d_gene: .; len: 15; CDR3nt: TGTGCCAGCAGTCCTCAGGCTGGTAGGAACACTGAAGCTTTCTTT; CDR3aa: CASSPQAGRNTEAFF
abundance: .; v_gene: TRBV14; j_gene: TRBJ1-4; d_gene: .; len: 13; CDR3nt: TGTGCCAGCAGCCGAGGGAGTCAAGAAAAACTGTTTTTT; CDR3aa: CASSRGSQEKLFF
abundance: .; v_gene: TRBV5-1; j_gene: TRBJ2-1; d_gene: .; len: 15; CDR3nt: TGCGCCAGCAGCTTTGGCGGAAGTGCCTACAATGAGCAGTTCTTC; CDR3aa: CASSFGGSAYNEQFF
abundance: .; v_gene: TRBV6-5; j_gene: TRBJ2-7; d_gene: TRBD2; len: 16; CDR3nt: TGTGCCAGCAGTTACGTCGCTAGCGGGAGCGTCGACGAGCAGTACTTC; CDR3aa: CASSYVASGSVDEQYF
abundance: .; v_gene: TRBV4-1; j_gene: TRBJ1-3; d_gene: .; len: 14; CDR3nt: TGCGCCAGCGGAATAGGGGCCTCTGGAAACACCATATATTTT; CDR3aa: CASGIGASGNTIYF
abundance: once; v_gene: TRBV9; j_gene: TRBJ1-1; d_gene: TRBD1; len: 15; CDR3nt: TGTGCCAGCAGCGCCCTGGACAGGGGAGAGGCTGAAGCTTTCTTT; CDR3aa: CASSALDRGEAEAFF
abundance: .; v_gene: TRBV5-1; j_gene: TRBJ1-1; d_gene: .; len: 12; CDR3nt: TGCGCCAGCAGAATGGACAGACTTGAAGCTTTCTTT; CDR3aa: CASRMDRLEAFF
abundance: .; v_gene: TRBV6-5; j_gene: TRBJ1-2; d_gene: .; len: 15; CDR3nt: TGTGCCAGCAGTTACTCGAGCGGGGGCACCTATGGCTACACCTTC; CDR3aa: CASSYSSGGTYGYTF
abundance: few; v_gene: TRBV12-3/TRBV12-4; j_gene: TRBJ1-2; d_gene: TRBD1; len: 13; CDR3nt: TGTGCCAGCAGTCAGGGACAGGGATATGGCTACACCTTC; CDR3aa: CASSQGQGYGYTF
abundance: .; v_gene: TRBV10-3; j_gene: TRBJ1-4; d_gene: TRBD1; len: 15; CDR3nt: TGTGCCATCAGTGAGACCGGGACAGGGAATGAAAAACTGTTTTTT; CDR3aa: CAISETGTGNEKLFF
abundance: few; v_gene: TRBV5-1; j_gene: TRBJ2-7; d_gene: TRBD2; len: 16; CDR3nt: TGCGCCAGCAGCTTGGCCCGTCTAGCGGGAGTTGGAGAGCAGTACTTC; CDR3aa: CASSLARLAGVGEQYF
abundance: few; v_gene: TRBV12-5; j_gene: TRBJ2-3; d_gene: .; len: 12; CDR3nt: TGTGCTAGTTCAGGGCCCACAGATACGCAGTATTTT; CDR3aa: CASSGPTDTQYF
abundance: .; v_gene: TRBV11-2; j_gene: TRBJ1-6; d_gene: .; len: 15; CDR3nt: TGTGCCAGCAGCTTAGGGAAGGGGCGCGATTCACCCCTCCACTTT; CDR3aa: CASSLGKGRDSPLHF
abundance: .; v_gene: TRBV27; j_gene: TRBJ1-5; d_gene: .; len: 14; CDR3nt: TGTGCCAGCAGTTTTGAGGGTCGGGATTGGCCCCAGCATTTT; CDR3aa: CASSFEGRDWPQHF
abundance: .; v_gene: TRBV18; j_gene: TRBJ2-1; d_gene: TRBD1; len: 18; CDR3nt: TGTGCCAGCTCAGCAGCTCGGACAGGGTTTGACTCCTACAATGAGCAGTTCTTC; CDR3aa: CASSAARTGFDSYNEQFF
abundance: .; v_gene: TRBV6-5; j_gene: TRBJ1-2; d_gene: .; len: 14; CDR3nt: TGTGCCAGCAGTTATGTAAACGCGCACTATGGCTACACCTTC; CDR3aa: CASSYVNAHYGYTF
abundance: .; v_gene: TRBV19; j_gene: TRBJ1-4; d_gene: .; len: 15; CDR3nt: TGTGCCAGTAGTATAGGAGTGATGACTAATGAAAAACTGTTTTTT; CDR3aa: CASSIGVMTNEKLFF
abundance: .; v_gene: TRBV19; j_gene: TRBJ1-1; d_gene: TRBD1; len: 13; CDR3nt: TGTGCCAGTAGTAGGGACAGGGTCAGTGAAGCTTTCTTT; CDR3aa: CASSRDRVSEAFF
abundance: .; v_gene: TRBV28; j_gene: TRBJ1-5; d_gene: .; len: 15; CDR3nt: TGTGCCAGCAGTTTACGGCAGGGCGTCAATCAGCCCCAGCATTTT; CDR3aa: CASSLRQGVNQPQHF
abundance: .; v_gene: TRBV7-2; j_gene: TRBJ2-2; d_gene: .; len: 14; CDR3nt: TGTGCCAGCAGCTCCCAGGGTTGGACCGGGGAGCTGTTTTTT; CDR3aa: CASSSQGWTGELFF
abundance: .; v_gene: TRBV18; j_gene: TRBJ2-1; d_gene: TRBD1; len: 17; CDR3nt: TGTGCCAGCTCACCAAGTATACTAGATCAGGGGGCCCATGAGCAGTTCTTC; CDR3aa: CASSPSILDQGAHEQFF
abundance: .; v_gene: TRBV5-1; j_gene: TRBJ2-1; d_gene: .; len: 13; CDR3nt: TGCGCCAGCAGCTTTGTGGGCGACAATGAGCAGTTCTTC; CDR3aa: CASSFVGDNEQFF
abundance: .; v_gene: TRBV30; j_gene: TRBJ2-3; d_gene: .; len: 14; CDR3nt: TGTGCCTGGAGTGTTGGCAGGGCAACAGATACGCAGTATTTT; CDR3aa: CAWSVGRATDTQYF
abundance: few; v_gene: TRBV18; j_gene: TRBJ1-1; d_gene: .; len: 15; CDR3nt: TGTGCCAGCTCACTCACGCCCGTAAGTAGCACTGAAGCTTTCTTT; CDR3aa: CASSLTPVSSTEAFF
abundance: .; v_gene: TRBV6-4; j_gene: TRBJ2-7; d_gene: TRBD2; len: 15; CDR3nt: TGTGCCAGCAGTGATCCCAGCGGGAGAACATACGAGCAGTACTTC; CDR3aa: CASSDPSGRTYEQYF
abundance: few; v_gene: TRBV6-6; j_gene: TRBJ1-4; d_gene: TRBD1; len: 14; CDR3nt: TGTGCCAGCAGACCTACAGGGGGTAGGAGTTATCTGTTTTTT; CDR3aa: CASRPTGGRSYLFF
abundance: .; v_gene: TRBV18; j_gene: TRBJ2-2; d_gene: TRBD1; len: 16; CDR3nt: TGTGCCAGCGCACCCCAGGGACAGATTCTCACCGGGGAGCTGTTTTTT; CDR3aa: CASAPQGQILTGELFF
abundance: .; v_gene: TRBV6-5; j_gene: TRBJ1-2; d_gene: TRBD1; len: 15; CDR3nt: TGTGCCAGCAGTTACCGCGTTACAATAGGGGGCGGCTACACCTTC; CDR3aa: CASSYRVTIGGGYTF
abundance: once; v_gene: TRBV24-1; j_gene: TRBJ1-2; d_gene: TRBD1; len: 14; CDR3nt: TGTGCCACCAGTGACTGGACAGGGACTTATGGCTACACCTTC; CDR3aa: CATSDWTGTYGYTF
abundance: .; v_gene: TRBV27; j_gene: TRBJ1-5; d_gene: TRBD1; len: 18; CDR3nt: TGTGCCAGCAGTGCCCGACGAAGTGGGACAGGGACCAATCAGCCCCAGCATTTT; CDR3aa: CASSARRSGTGTNQPQHF
abundance: .; v_gene: TRBV12-5; j_gene: TRBJ1-6; d_gene: TRBD1; len: 16; CDR3nt: TGTGCTAGTGGTCGTACTAGGGCCAGGGGGATTTCACCCCTCCACTTT; CDR3aa: CASGRTRARGISPLHF